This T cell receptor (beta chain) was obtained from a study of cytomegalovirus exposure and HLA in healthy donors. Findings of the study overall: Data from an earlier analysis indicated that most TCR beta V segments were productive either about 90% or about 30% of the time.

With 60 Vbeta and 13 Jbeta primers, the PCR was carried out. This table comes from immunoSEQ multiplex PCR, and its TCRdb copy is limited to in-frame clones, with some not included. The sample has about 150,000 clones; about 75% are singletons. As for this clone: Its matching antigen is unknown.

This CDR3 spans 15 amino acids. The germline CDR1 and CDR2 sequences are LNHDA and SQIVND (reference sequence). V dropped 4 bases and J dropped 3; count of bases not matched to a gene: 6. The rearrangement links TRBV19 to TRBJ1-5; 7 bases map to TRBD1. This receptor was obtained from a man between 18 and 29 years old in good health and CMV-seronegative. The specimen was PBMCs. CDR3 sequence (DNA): TGTGCCAGTAGTAGATGGGGACAGAACAATCAGCCCCAGCATTTT. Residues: CASSRWGQNNQPQHF.